The 25 T cell receptor beta chains presented below share a single source sample, sequenced in a study of response to subunit inactivated influenza vaccine. TCRdb redid the calling of the RT-PCR reads with MiXCR, one entry per CDR3 protein. Of around 600,000 distinct CDR3 sequences listed, around 11% are singletons. These data were also filed under a second study, of T cells expressing NK-cell markers. Per that paper: Researchers built TCR beta cDNA using 5'RACE template switching with UMIs.

The sample here was PBMCs from blood, taken on the day of vaccination. Receptors were obtained from a man aged 45 to 65 who received an inactivated influenza vaccine.

Many counts were recorded for this clonotype. The chain links TRBV20-1 to TRBJ2-5; 8 bases are shared with TRBD2. CDR1 is DFQATT, CDR2 SNEGSKA, per germline (reference sequence). The CDR3 covers 12 residues. V lost 6 bases, J lost 8 bases, and 8 bases stayed unmatched. In DNA, the CDR3 is TGCAGTGCCCTTGGACTAGCCGGAACCCAGTACTTC. This translates into CSALGLAGTQYF.

This clonotype was seen more than once but under ten times. The V gene is TRBV20-1, the J gene TRBJ2-4, with D tentatively TRBD2 (6 bases). Germline V gene data show CDR1 as DFQATT and CDR2 as SNEGSKA (reference sequence). The V gene lost 0 bases and the J gene lost 2 bases, with 11 bases spanning the gap. The CDR3 consists of 15 residues. CDR3 sequence: CSARDPGDTKNIQYF. The DNA for the CDR3 is TGCAGTGCTAGAGATCCGGGAGATACCAAAAACATTCAGTACTTC.

The sample holds a few counts of this clonotype. V usage is TRBV20-1 and J usage is TRBJ2-1; D ambiguous. Trimming pared 3 bases from V and 6 bases from J, leaving 12 bases between. The germline V gene has CDR1 DFQATT and CDR2 SNEGSKA (reference sequence). The CDR3 has 13 residues. The CDR3 here is CSASPSMGNEQFF. The DNA for the CDR3 is TGCAGTGCTAGTCCCTCGATGGGCAATGAGCAGTTCTTC.

The rearrangement uses TRBV7-3 and TRBJ2-1, with TRBD2 matching 10 bases. The CDR3 has 17 residues. CDR1 is SGHTA, CDR2 FQGTGA, per germline. The V and J ends lost 0 bases and 4 bases, in that order; junction bases with no gene match: 6. The CDR3 coding sequence is TGTGCCAGCAGCTTAACTCACAGCGGGAGGGAATACAATGAGCAGTTCTTC. Protein product: CASSLTHSGREYNEQFF.

The V call is TRBV28, the J call TRBJ2-7; the match to TRBD1 covers 9 bases. V shed 0 bases, J shed 6 bases, and the junction held 3 bases outside the gene matches. Germline-derived CDR1 and CDR2 are MDHEN and SYDVKM. CDR3 size: 14 residues. The CDR3 bases are TGTGCCAGCAGTTTATGGGGGACAGGGTCCGAGCAGTACTTC. Encoded protein: CASSLWGTGSEQYF.

This clonotype has ten or more counts. The CDR3, as DNA: TGTGCCAGCAGTTTCGACAGGGTGGGCACTGAAGCTTTCTTT. Translated, it gives CASSFDRVGTEAFF. The chain joins TRBV12-3 or TRBV12-4 to TRBJ1-1; 7 bases line up with TRBD1. Trimming took 3 bases from V and 4 from J; bases not matched to a gene: 5. CDR3 length: 14 residues.

The chain is built from TRBV7-9 and TRBJ1-1; D gene uncertain. V was cut by 2 bases and J by 6 bases, with 4 bases left in between. CDR1 is SEHNR, CDR2 FQNEAQ, per germline (reference sequence). CDR3 length equals 11 residues. The CDR3 loop reads CASSLRPEAFF. CDR3 DNA sequence: TGTGCCAGCAGCTTACGCCCTGAAGCTTTCTTT.

The chain is built from TRBV7-9 and TRBJ2-5; D not certain. This CDR3 has 17 amino acids. V was cut by 0 bases and J by 5 bases, with 19 bases left in between. Per germline, CDR1 SEHNR and CDR2 FQNEAQ (reference sequence). CDR3 DNA sequence: TGTGCCAGCAGCTTAGCAACCCGAATTGGGCTGCAGGAGACCCAGTACTTC. It is translated as CASSLATRIGLQETQYF.

This clonotype turned up a few times. The V and J genes are TRBV7-9 and TRBJ2-2; no definite D call. Trimming shortened V by 3 bases and J by 5 bases, and 10 bases separated the two germline ends. The V gene's germline CDR1 is SEHNR and CDR2 FQNEAQ (reference sequence). This CDR3 contains 14 residues. CDR3 sequence reads: CASSFVWDTGELFF. CDR3 coding DNA: TGTGCCAGCAGCTTTGTCTGGGATACCGGGGAGCTGTTTTTT.

This clonotype was counted a few times. This chain joins TRBV7-9 and TRBJ2-7; TRBD2 agrees at 12 bases. The length of the CDR3 is 16 residues. V gave up 5 bases and J gave up 3 bases; unmatched junction bases: 8. CDR1 is SEHNR and CDR2 is FQNEAQ in the germline V gene (reference sequence). CDR3 DNA: TGTGCCAGCAGCGTACGGGGACTAGCGGGCGGCTACGAGCAGTACTTC. As protein: CASSVRGLAGGYEQYF.

This clonotype was seen only a few times. J is TRBJ2-1 and V is TRBV27; D gene unclear. Trimming took 3 bases from V and 8 from J, leaving 11 bases between them. CDR1 is MNHEY, CDR2 SMNVEV, per germline (reference sequence). The CDR3 sequence is 13 residues long. This CDR3 is CASSFALFDEQFF. The CDR3 DNA reads TGTGCCAGCAGTTTCGCTCTCTTTGATGAGCAGTTCTTC.

J is TRBJ1-5 and V is TRBV7-9; perhaps TRBD1 as D (5 bases). Germline V gene lookup returns CDR1 SEHNR and CDR2 FQNEAQ (reference sequence). CDR3 length: 13 residues. Trimming stripped 3 bases from V and 4 bases from J, with 7 bases between. The CDR3 sequence: CASSFGQNQPQHF. The DNA of the CDR3 is TGTGCCAGCAGCTTTGGACAAAATCAGCCCCAGCATTTT.

This clonotype was counted only a few times. The CDR3 reads CASRKGQGYGYTF. DNA of the CDR3: TGTGCCAGCAGGAAGGGACAGGGATATGGCTACACCTTC. V gene TRBV6-2 or TRBV6-3 combines with J gene TRBJ1-2; 9 bases are a match to TRBD1. Germline CDR1 and CDR2: MNHEY and SVGEGT. The J segment lost 5 bases and the V segment lost 6 bases, leaving 4 bases of the junction unmatched. The CDR3 contains 13 residues.

As for this clonotype: The junction differs from germline at one of its ends, possibly a read error. This chain joins TRBV20-1 and TRBJ2-7, with 9 bases aligning to TRBD2. CDR1 is DFQATT, CDR2 SNEGSKA, per germline (reference sequence). This CDR3 is built from 14 residues. The CDR3 DNA follows: TGCAGTGCTAGAGGGGGTAGCGGGGGCGACGAGCGGTACTTC. It specifies CSARGGSGGDERYF.

The sample holds a few counts of this clonotype. This rearrangement joins TRBV4-1 to TRBJ2-1; 8 nucleotides line up with TRBD1. The CDR3 totals 17 residues. CDR1 and CDR2 from the germline V gene are MGHRA and YSYEKL. Trimming cost V 2 bases and J 2 bases; bases outside gene matches: 8. The CDR3 here is CASSQKSGTGPYNEQFF. For the CDR3, the DNA is TGCGCCAGCAGCCAAAAATCCGGGACAGGCCCCTACAATGAGCAGTTCTTC.

This clonotype was observed a handful of times. This chain connects TRBV28 to TRBJ2-5; 7 nucleotides agree with TRBD2. CDR1 is MDHEN and CDR2 is SYDVKM in the germline V gene. The CDR3 is made up of 16 amino acids. The trim removed 5 bases at V and 6 bases at J, leaving 15 bases unmatched. CDR3 residues: CASSLRLAATLQTQYF. In nucleotides, the CDR3 is TGTGCCAGCAGTCTCAGACTAGCAGCTACCCTACAGACCCAGTACTTC.

This clonotype appeared once. This chain connects TRBV6-5 to TRBJ2-5; D remains ambiguous. This CDR3 contains 11 residues. The germline V gene encodes CDR1 MNHEY and CDR2 SVGAGI. V was trimmed by 2 bases and J by 6 bases, leaving 4 bases between them. The CDR3 here is CASSYGQTQYF. CDR3 in DNA: TGTGCCAGCAGTTACGGGCAGACCCAGTACTTC.

The gene calls are TRBV2 and TRBJ2-1; 9 bases align to TRBD2. The CDR3 length is 15 residues. V lost 5 bases, J lost 4 bases, and 6 bases stayed unmatched. CDR1 SNHLY and CDR2 FYNNEI come from the germline V gene. The CDR3 sequence: CASSLERGVYNEQFF. CDR3 nucleotides: TGTGCCAGCAGTCTTGAGCGGGGGGTATACAATGAGCAGTTCTTC.

This rearrangement joins TRBV4-2 to TRBJ2-4, with D unresolved. This CDR3 is built from 16 residues. Germline CDR1 is LGHNA and CDR2 is YNFKEQ. V lost 1 base and J 8 bases, leaving 18 bases between the germline ends. The chain's CDR3 is CASSQGTTSVTDIQYF. CDR3 bases: TGTGCCAGCAGCCAAGGTACAACATCCGTAACGGACATTCAGTACTTC.

The chain is built from TRBV12-3 or TRBV12-4 and TRBJ2-1; 7 nucleotides align to TRBD2. The CDR3 covers 14 residues. V was pared by 4 bases and J by 8 bases, with 8 bases of the junction left unmatched. CDR3 DNA sequence: TGTGCCAGCAGTTGGAGCGGGGAAGGGGATGAGCAGTTCTTC. This encodes CASSWSGEGDEQFF.

The chain couples TRBV9 to TRBJ1-5; D gene ambiguous. V was cut by 0 bases and J by 7 bases, with 11 bases left in between. The CDR3 has 14 amino acids. Germline V CDR1 and CDR2: SGDLS, YYNGEE. CDR3 loop: CASSVGGGNQPQHF. The CDR3 bases are TGTGCCAGCAGCGTAGGGGGAGGGAACCAGCCCCAGCATTTT. The variable domain in full, completed from reference TRBV9 and TRBJ1-5, reads DSGVTQTPKHLITATGQRVTLRCSPRSGDLSVYWYQQSLDQGLQFLIQYYNGEERAKGNILERFSAQQFPDLHSELNLSSLELGDSALYFCASSVGGGNQPQHFGDGTRLSIL.

This chain connects TRBV5-1 to TRBJ2-1; D unclear. Germline lookup yields CDR1 SGHRS and CDR2 YFSETQ. The ends were cut back, 1 base at V and 0 bases at J, with 11 bases in the middle. The CDR3 contains 16 residues. The CDR3 sequence: CASSLTGQSSYNEQFF. CDR3 in DNA: TGCGCCAGCAGCTTGACGGGTCAGAGCTCCTACAATGAGCAGTTCTTC.

In its sample, this clonotype was seen many times. This chain links TRBV6-6 with TRBJ1-4; the D is unclear. Germline V gene lookup returns CDR1 MNHNY and CDR2 SVGAGI (reference sequence). This CDR3 is 13 amino acids long. The germline V and J ends were trimmed by 0 bases and 8 bases, with 7 bases remaining between them. In DNA, the CDR3 is TGTGCCAGCAGTTACTCGTTTAAAGAAAAACTGTTTTTT. Amino acid sequence: CASSYSFKEKLFF.

This clonotype was seen only a few times. The chain couples TRBV5-1 to TRBJ2-2; weak D call: TRBD2 (5 bases). V was trimmed by 5 bases and J by 1 base, leaving 12 bases between them. The CDR3 runs 15 residues. Germline V gives CDR1 SGHRS, CDR2 YFSETQ. Written as DNA, the CDR3 is TGCGCCAGCAGGCGGACTGGAATGAACACCGGGGAGCTGTTTTTT. Its translation is CASRRTGMNTGELFF. Full variable domain (remainder filled in from reference TRBV5-1 and TRBJ2-2): KAGVTQTPRYLIKTRGQQVTLSCSPISGHRSVSWYQQTPGQGLQFLFEYFSETQRNKGNFPGRFSGRQFSNSRSEMNVSTLELGDSALYLCASRRTGMNTGELFFGEGSRLTVL.

This clonotype was counted a few times. The chain carries TRBV19 and TRBJ2-1; the D gene is possibly TRBD1 (6 bases). V lost 4 bases and J 8 bases, leaving 15 bases between the germline ends. The CDR3 runs to 14 residues. CDR1 and CDR2 (germline): LNHDA, SQIVND (reference sequence). CDR3 residues: CASSRTGTRYEQFF. CDR3 sequence (DNA): TGTGCCAGTAGTAGAACAGGGACCCGGTATGAGCAGTTCTTC.